One T cell receptor (beta chain) is described in this entry. Measured with immunoSEQ multiplex PCR; TCRdb has only the in-frame clones, and not every one. This table has 150,000 to 200,000 clones, roughly 92% appearing once. This sample stems from a study of T cell responses to AZD1222 COVID-19 vaccine. The length of the CDR3 is 13 residues. CDR1 and CDR2 from the germline V gene are LGHDT and YNNKEL (reference sequence). V lost 2 bases and J 6 bases, leaving 8 bases between the germline ends. Sequences were derived from peripheral blood, sampled 28 days after the second AZD1222 dose. The rearrangement links TRBV3-1 (or the pseudogene TRBV3-2) to TRBJ2-4, with a tentative D call TRBD1 (5 bases). This clonotype was obtained from an adult who received the AZD1222 COVID-19 vaccine. The CDR3 protein is CASSQIQANIQYF. The CDR3 DNA follows: TGTGCCAGCAGCCAAATACAGGCAAACATTCAGTACTTC.